This T cell receptor (beta chain) was profiled in a study of blood T cell repertoires in COVID-19. Across the study: Acute and convalescent COVID-19 samples came from the United States, Italy and Spain. In each case, the material was cDNA or gDNA derived from T cells, B-cell-depleted T cells, or PBMCs.

Authors' methods: Reference gene primer amplification gave estimated nucleated cell counts. Data came from immunoSEQ multiplex PCR; TCRdb stores just in-frame clones and leaves some out. V, J and clone size are those of that table, while D and trimming were read from the DNA. Among around 15,000 clones listed, roughly 87% were seen once. The CDR3 covers 14 residues. V was clipped by 3 bases and J by 1 base, with 7 bases between them. Germline V gives CDR1 MNHNS, CDR2 SASEGT. The chain recombines TRBV6-1 with TRBJ1-5; D is undetermined. Sequencing used peripheral blood. This TCR derives from an elderly man with acute or convalescent COVID-19. Here the CDR3 reads CASSEWESNQPQHF. CDR3 bases: TGTGCCAGCAGTGAGTGGGAGAGCAATCAGCCCCAGCATTTT.